This TCR beta chain was recorded in a study of blood T cell repertoires in COVID-19. As for the study in general: Samples of COVID-19 (acute and convalescent) were obtained from the United States, Italy and Spain. Sources were T cells, B-cell-depleted T cells, or PBMCs; the material itself was cDNA or gDNA.

Germline V gives CDR1 SEHNR, CDR2 FQNEAQ (reference sequence). V lost 4 bases and J lost 3, with 13 bases in between. The CDR3 has 14 residues. A single count supports this clone. As originally analysed: For nucleated cells, counts were estimated from reference gene primer amplification. Assay used: immunoSEQ multiplex PCR; TCRdb lists only in-frame clones, some missing. For V, J and clone size, that table is used; D and trimming come from the DNA. The table has under 200,000 clones, 86% seen once. Participants reported their clinical history, and cohort assignment relied on those reports. The sequenced material came from PBMCs or T cells enriched from blood (not recorded which). This receptor was obtained from a man between 40 and 49 years old with acute COVID-19. V and J are TRBV7-9 and TRBJ2-7; TRBD2 might be the D (5 bases). The CDR3 reads CASSSSPSGYEQYF. The CDR3 nucleotides read TGTGCCAGCAGCTCAAGCCCAAGCGGCTACGAGCAGTACTTC.